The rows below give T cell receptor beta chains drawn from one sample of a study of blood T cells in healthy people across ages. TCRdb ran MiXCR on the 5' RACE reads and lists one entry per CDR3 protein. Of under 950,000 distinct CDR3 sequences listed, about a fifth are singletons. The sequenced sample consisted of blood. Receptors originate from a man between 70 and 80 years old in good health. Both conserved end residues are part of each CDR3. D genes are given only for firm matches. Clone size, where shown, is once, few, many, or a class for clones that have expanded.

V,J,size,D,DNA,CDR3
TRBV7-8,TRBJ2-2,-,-,TGTGCCAGCCGCCACTCCGGGGGGGAGCTGTTTTTT,CASRHSGGELFF
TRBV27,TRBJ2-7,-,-,TGTGCCAGCAGTTCCAAATCTAGATTCTACGAGCAGTACTTC,CASSSKSRFYEQYF
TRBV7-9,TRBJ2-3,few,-,TGTGCCAGCAGCTTAGATCCCCCAGATACGCAGTATTTT,CASSLDPPDTQYF
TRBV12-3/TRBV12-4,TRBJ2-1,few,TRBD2,TGTGCCAGCAACAACTGGCGGGAGAGCTTCTACAATGAGCAGTTCTTC,CASNNWRESFYNEQFF
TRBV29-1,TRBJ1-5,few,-,TGCAGCGTTGGGGAGGACAGTTCTAGCAATCAGCCCCAGCATTTT,CSVGEDSSSNQPQHF
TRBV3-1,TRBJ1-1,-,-,TGTGCCAGCAGCCAAGAATCCGGGGCGAACACTGAAGCTTTCTTT,CASSQESGANTEAFF
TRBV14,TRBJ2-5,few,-,TGTGCCAGCAGCCAAGATGGGACTTACCCCCTGGCGGAGACCCAGTACTTC,CASSQDGTYPLAETQYF
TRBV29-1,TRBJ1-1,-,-,TGCAGCGTCCATAGGGCAGTTGGGACTGAAGCTTTCTTT,CSVHRAVGTEAFF
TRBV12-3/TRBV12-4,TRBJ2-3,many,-,TGTGCCAGCGACTTCGAGCGCACAGATACGCAGTATTTT,CASDFERTDTQYF
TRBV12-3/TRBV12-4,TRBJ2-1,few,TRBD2,TGTGCCAGCAGTTTGCGGTTCGGGGTAGCGGGCTCCTACAATGAGCAGTTCTTC,CASSLRFGVAGSYNEQFF
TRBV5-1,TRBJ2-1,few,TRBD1,TGCGCCAGCAGCTTGGCGGTGGGGACAGGGTTGGGTGAGCAGTTCTTC,CASSLAVGTGLGEQFF
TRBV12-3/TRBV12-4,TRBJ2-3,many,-,TGTGCCAGCAGGCCCGGGGGAACAGATACGCAGTATTTT,CASRPGGTDTQYF
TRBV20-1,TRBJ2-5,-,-,TGCAGTGCTAGGGACTCTTTACGAGAGACCCAGTACTTC,CSARDSLRETQYF
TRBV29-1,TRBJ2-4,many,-,TGCAGCGTTGAAACGGCTGGAGCCAAAAACATTCAGTACTTC,CSVETAGAKNIQYF
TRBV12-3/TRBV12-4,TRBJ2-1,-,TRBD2,TGTGCCAGCAGCATAGGACTAGGGTTTGAGCAGTTCTTC,CASSIGLGFEQFF
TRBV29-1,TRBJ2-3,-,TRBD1,TGCAGCGTTGAGACAGGGCCCACAGATACGCGGTATTTT,CSVETGPTDTRYF
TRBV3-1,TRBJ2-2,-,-,TGTGCCAGCAGCCAAGAGTTGGGCAGGGTGGACACCGGGGAGCTGTTTTTT,CASSQELGRVDTGELFF
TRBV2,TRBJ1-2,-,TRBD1,TGTGCCAGCAGACCCACGACAGGGACCTATGGCTACACCTTC,CASRPTTGTYGYTF
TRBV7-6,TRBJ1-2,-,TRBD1,TGTGCCAGCAGCCCAGACCTGAGGACAGGGCTTAACTATGGCTACACCTTC,CASSPDLRTGLNYGYTF
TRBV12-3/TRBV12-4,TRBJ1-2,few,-,TGTGCCAGCAGCCGGACAGCCAATAACTATGGCTACACCTTC,CASSRTANNYGYTF
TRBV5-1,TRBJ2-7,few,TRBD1,TGCGCCAGCAGCTACCCGGGGACAGGGGAATACGAGCAGTACTTC,CASSYPGTGEYEQYF
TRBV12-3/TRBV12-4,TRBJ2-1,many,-,TGTGCCAGCAGTTTCCAGGGGAATGAGCAGTTCTTC,CASSFQGNEQFF
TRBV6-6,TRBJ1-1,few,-,TGTGCCAGCAGTTTGAGGGAGGAGGCTTTCTTT,CASSLREEAFF
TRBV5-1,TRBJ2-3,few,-,TGCGCCAGCAGCTTGGCGGGGCAGGGCCCCCCTAATACGCAGTATTTT,CASSLAGQGPPNTQYF
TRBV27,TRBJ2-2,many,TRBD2,TGTGCCAGCAGTGAGCGGGGCCAACTGTCCGGGGAGCTGTTTTTT,CASSERGQLSGELFF
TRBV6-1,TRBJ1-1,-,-,TGTGCCTGCAAACCCACAGGGCGGACTGAAGCTTTCTTT,CACKPTGRTEAFF
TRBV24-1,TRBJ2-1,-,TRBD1,TGTGCCACCAGTGATAGGGGACAGGGGGCGGGTAAAGTGGATGAGCAGTTCTTC,CATSDRGQGAGKVDEQFF
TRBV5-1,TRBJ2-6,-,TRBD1,TGCGCCAGCAGCCTGTCACAGGGGCTTAGCTCTGGGGCCAACGTCCTGACTTTC,CASSLSQGLSSGANVLTF
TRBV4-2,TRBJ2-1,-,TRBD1,TGTGCCAGCAGCCAGGGTCGGTCAGGGGGCCTCAATGAGCAGTTCTTC,CASSQGRSGGLNEQFF
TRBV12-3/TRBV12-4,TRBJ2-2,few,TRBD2,TGTGCCAGCAGTCCCGGACTAGCCTCCGGGGAGCTGTTTTTT,CASSPGLASGELFF
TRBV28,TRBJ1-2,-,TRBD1,TGTGCCAGCAGCTCCCATACCGGACAGGTCTATGGCTACACCTTC,CASSSHTGQVYGYTF
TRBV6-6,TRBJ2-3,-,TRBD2,TGTGCCAGCAGTTATGCCGGGACTAGCGGGGTGGATACGCAGTATTTT,CASSYAGTSGVDTQYF
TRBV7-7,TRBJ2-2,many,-,TGTGCCAGCAGCTTATCCGGAGGAGACACCGGGGAGCTGTTTTTT,CASSLSGGDTGELFF
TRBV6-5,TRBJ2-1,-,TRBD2,TGTGCCAGCAGCTACACCCTAGCGGGGGGAAACAATGAGCAGTTCTTC,CASSYTLAGGNNEQFF
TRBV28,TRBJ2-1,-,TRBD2,TGTGCCAGCAGTGCCCTAGCGGCGAGCTCCTACAATGAGCAGTTCTTC,CASSALAASSYNEQFF
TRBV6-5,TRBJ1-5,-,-,TGTGCCAGCAGTTACTCGATCGTGGCAGCGGGGCCCCAGCATTTT,CASSYSIVAAGPQHF
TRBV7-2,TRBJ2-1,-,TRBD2,TGTGCCAGCAGCTTAGGGACTAGCGGGGGAAGGGAGCAGTTCTTC,CASSLGTSGGREQFF
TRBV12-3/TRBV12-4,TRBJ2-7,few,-,TGTGCCAGCAGTCGGACGGAGGGGCAGTACTTC,CASSRTEGQYF
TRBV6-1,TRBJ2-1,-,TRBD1,TGTGCCAGCAGTTGGGACAGGGGTCTCTACGAGCAGTTCTTC,CASSWDRGLYEQFF
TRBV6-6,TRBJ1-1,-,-,TGTGCCAGCCGAAGACGACAGAGCACTGAAGCTTTCTTT,CASRRRQSTEAFF
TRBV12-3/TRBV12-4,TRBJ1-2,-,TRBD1,TGTGCCAGCAGTATAAGCGGACAGGCCACTAACTATGGCTACACCTTC,CASSISGQATNYGYTF
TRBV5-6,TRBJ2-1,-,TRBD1,TGTGCCAGCACCGGGACAGGGAATGAGCAGTTCTTC,CASTGTGNEQFF
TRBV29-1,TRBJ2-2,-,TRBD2,TGCAGCGTTAGCGGGGGATACACCGGGGAGCTGTTTTTT,CSVSGGYTGELFF
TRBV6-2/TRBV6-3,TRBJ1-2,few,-,TGTGTCAGCAGTTACCGGGACAACTATGGCTACACCTTC,CVSSYRDNYGYTF
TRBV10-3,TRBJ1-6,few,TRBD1,TGTGCCATCAGCGCCGGGACAGGGTCCAATTCACCCCTCCACTTT,CAISAGTGSNSPLHF
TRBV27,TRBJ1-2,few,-,TGTGCCAGCAGTTTAATGGGCAGTAACTATGGCTACACCTTC,CASSLMGSNYGYTF
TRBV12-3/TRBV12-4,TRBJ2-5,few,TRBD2,TGTGCCAGCAGTTTACCCCAGCGGGGGGGCTCTCTTGAGACCCAGTACTTC,CASSLPQRGGSLETQYF
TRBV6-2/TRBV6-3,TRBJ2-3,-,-,TGTGCCAGCGCCTTGCTCCAGGAGGGGCAGTATTTT,CASALLQEGQYF
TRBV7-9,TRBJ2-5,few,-,TGTGCCAGCAGCTTATGGGATCTCCAAGAGACCCAGTACTTC,CASSLWDLQETQYF
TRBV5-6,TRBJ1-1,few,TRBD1,TGTGCCAGCAGGAGGACAGGGGGCAGGACTGAAGCTTTCTTT,CASRRTGGRTEAFF
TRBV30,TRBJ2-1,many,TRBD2,TGTGCCTGGAGTGTACGACTAGCGGAAACCAATGAGCAGTTCTTC,CAWSVRLAETNEQFF
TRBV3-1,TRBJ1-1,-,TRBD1,TGTGCCAGCAGCCCGAGGGGGCGTGGCACTGAAGCTTTCTTT,CASSPRGRGTEAFF
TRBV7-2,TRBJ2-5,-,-,TGTGCCAGCAGCTCCTGGCAAGAGACCCAGTACTTC,CASSSWQETQYF
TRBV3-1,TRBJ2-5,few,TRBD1,TGTGCCAGCAAAGGGACAGACGCTCCAGGGACCCAGTACTTC,CASKGTDAPGTQYF